The 30 T cell receptor beta chains below were found in one sample sequenced in a study of shared clonotypes between healthy human individuals. Only in-frame clones appear in the TCRdb table, and some are missing; sequencing was by immunoSEQ multiplex PCR. This sample has a few million clones, with under 95% found just once. The specimen was naive CD4+ T cells from PBMCs. The subset was: CD45RA+ positively selected. The source of these receptors is a young man in good health. Some clones in this sample may be carry-over from other donors' samples.

The chain is built from TRBV9 and TRBJ2-1; D is ambiguous. Germline CDR1 is SGDLS and CDR2 is YYNGEE. Trimming pared 0 bases from V and 9 bases from J, leaving 13 bases between. This CDR3 has 14 residues. The CDR3 region is CASSVDPPPGEQFF. CDR3 in DNA: TGTGCCAGCAGCGTAGACCCCCCGCCAGGTGAGCAGTTCTTC.

Note on this clone: Within the sample, other DNA sequences also encode this same CDR3. The J gene is TRBJ2-3, the V gene TRBV7-3; D remains unclear. The CDR3 covers 12 residues. Deletions cut 6 bases from V and 0 bases from J, with 4 bases between. Germline CDR1 reads SGHTA; CDR2 reads FQGTGA. This CDR3 reads CASSASTDTQYF. DNA of the CDR3: TGTGCCAGCAGTGCAAGCACAGATACGCAGTATTTT.

The chain employs TRBV7-7 and TRBJ2-5; D remains unclear. The V gene's germline CDR1 is SSHAT and CDR2 FNYEAQ (reference sequence). Trimming cost V 5 bases and J 5 bases, with 12 bases left between them. CDR3 length: 13 amino acids. The CDR3 DNA follows: TGTGCCAGCAGCGACGGAACCTATGAGACCCAGTACTTC. It is translated as CASSDGTYETQYF. Based on the CDR3 plus reference TRBV7-7 and TRBJ2-5, the full variable domain is GAGVSQSPRYKVTKRGQDVTLRCDPISSHATLYWYQQALGQGPEFLTYFNYEAQPDKSGLPSDRFSAERPEGSISTLTIQRTEQRDSAMYRCASSDGTYETQYFGPGTRLLVL.

For the CDR3, the DNA is TGTGCCAGCAGTTTCTCGTGGTTGGGGGCTTCGAATGGAAACACCATATATTTT. Translated, it gives CASSFSWLGASNGNTIYF. V gene TRBV28 combines with J gene TRBJ1-3, with D possibly matching TRBD1 (6 bases). Germline loops: CDR1 MDHEN, CDR2 SYDVKM. V was clipped by 3 bases and J by 3 bases, with 21 bases between them. CDR3 length: 18 residues.

The chain combines TRBV5-6 with TRBJ1-2; weak D call: TRBD1 (6 bases). Germline loops: CDR1 SGHDT, CDR2 YYEEEE. The CDR3 has 13 residues. Deletions cut 5 bases from V and 5 bases from J, with 13 bases between. CDR3: CASSPDRIYGYTF. The CDR3, as DNA: TGTGCCAGCAGTCCGGACAGAATTTATGGCTACACCTTC. Based on the CDR3 plus reference TRBV5-6 and TRBJ1-2, the full variable domain is DAGVTQSPTHLIKTRGQQVTLRCSPKSGHDTVSWYQQALGQGPQFIFQYYEEEERQRGNFPDRFSGHQFPNYSSELNVNALLLGDSALYLCASSPDRIYGYTFGSGTRLTVV.

V and J are TRBV6-1 and TRBJ1-2; 11 bases fit TRBD1. CDR3 size: 16 residues. After removal of 2 bases from V and 4 bases from J, the junction contained 6 bases not matched to a gene. Germline CDR1 is MNHNS and CDR2 is SASEGT. CDR3 nucleotides: TGTGCCAGCAGTGAAATCGGGACAGGGGGTCGCTATGGCTACACCTTC. Encoded protein: CASSEIGTGGRYGYTF.

The chain employs TRBV30 and TRBJ2-7, with D perhaps TRBD2 (7 bases). V shed 5 bases and J shed 2 bases, with 19 bases lying between them. The CDR3 consists of 15 residues. CDR1 GTSNPN and CDR2 SVGIG come from the germline V gene (reference sequence). The CDR3 DNA reads TGTGCCTGGGACCCTGGACCCGGGGGGCCCTACGAGCAGTACTTC. Encoded protein: CAWDPGPGGPYEQYF.

This clone was seen once. The J gene is TRBJ2-7, the V gene TRBV28; TRBD2 aligns across 8 bases. Germline values: CDR1 MDHEN, CDR2 SYDVKM. The V gene end was trimmed by 5 bases and the J gene end by 10 bases; junction bases not matched to a gene: 16. This CDR3 contains 15 residues. CDR3 in amino acids: CASSPPGGAQVSQYF. CDR3 coding DNA: TGTGCCAGCAGTCCCCCCGGGGGGGCGCAGGTGTCCCAGTACTTC.

V and J are TRBV7-9 and TRBJ2-3; D remains unclear. V was shortened by 2 bases and J by 2 bases, with 8 bases between the two germline ends. Germline assignment: CDR1 SEHNR and CDR2 FQNEAQ (reference sequence). The CDR3 contains 14 residues. The chain's CDR3 is CASSLMQDTDTQYF. CDR3 nucleotide sequence: TGTGCCAGCAGCTTAATGCAGGACACAGATACGCAGTATTTT.

The V and J genes are TRBV4-2 and TRBJ1-5; the D is unclear. Deletions cut 0 bases from V and 6 bases from J, with 15 bases between. Germline assignment: CDR1 LGHNA and CDR2 YNFKEQ. CDR3 length equals 16 residues. CDR3 loop: CASSQDPQAGSQPQHF. The CDR3 region has the DNA TGTGCCAGCAGCCAAGATCCCCAGGCGGGGAGTCAGCCCCAGCATTTT.

This chain uses TRBV6-1 with TRBJ2-1, with 8 nucleotides matching TRBD2. Per the germline V gene, CDR1 is MNHNS and CDR2 is SASEGT. There are 15 residues in the CDR3. Germline trimming cut 2 bases from V and 4 bases from J; bases unmatched to any gene: 4. The CDR3 spells CASSETGGGYNEQFF. CDR3 DNA: TGTGCCAGCAGTGAAACGGGAGGGGGGTACAATGAGCAGTTCTTC.

The J gene is TRBJ1-3, the V gene TRBV2, with 10 bases that match TRBD1. Trimming removed 5 bases from V and 8 bases from J; junction bases left unmatched: 6. Germline assignment: CDR1 SNHLY and CDR2 FYNNEI. The CDR3 extends over 14 amino acids. As DNA, the CDR3 is TGTGCCAGCAGTCGGACAGGGGGTCCGGACACCATATATTTT. Residues: CASSRTGGPDTIYF.

This clone was counted once. The rearrangement uses TRBV5-1 and TRBJ2-6, with no clear D. The CDR3 is 16 residues long. Germline V gene data show CDR1 as SGHRS and CDR2 as YFSETQ. The ends were cut back, 0 bases at V and 0 bases at J, with 7 bases in the middle. In DNA, the CDR3 is TGCGCCAGCAGCTTGGCCGGCCTCTCTGGGGCCAACGTCCTGACTTTC. This gives the protein CASSLAGLSGANVLTF.

This chain joins TRBV27 and TRBJ2-7; possible D gene TRBD2, 5 bases. Trimming cost V 8 bases and J 9 bases, with 17 bases left between them. CDR3 size: 12 residues. The germline V gene encodes CDR1 MNHEY and CDR2 SMNVEV (reference sequence). CDR3 sequence (DNA): TGTGCCAGCGGGAGCATTCTCAACGGGCAGTACTTC. Translated, it gives CASGSILNGQYF.

V gene TRBV7-2 combines with J gene TRBJ2-7; 9 bases map to TRBD2. This CDR3 contains 15 residues. Germline lookup yields CDR1 SGHTA and CDR2 FQGNSA. Germline trimming cut 1 base from V and 3 bases from J; bases unmatched to any gene: 4. In DNA form, the CDR3 reads TGTGCCAGCAGCTTAGGACTAGCGGCTAACTACGAGCAGTACTTC. The encoded protein is CASSLGLAANYEQYF.

A single count supports this clone. The chain links TRBV27 to TRBJ2-7, with D possibly TRBD1 on 6 matching bases. V lost 8 bases and J 3 bases, leaving 8 bases between the germline ends. Per germline, CDR1 MNHEY and CDR2 SMNVEV (reference sequence). The length of the CDR3 is 11 residues. Here the CDR3 DNA reads TGTGCCAGCGGCAGGGGCTACGAGCAGTACTTC. It codes for CASGRGYEQYF.

V usage is TRBV5-1 and J usage is TRBJ1-2; D remains unclear. Germline CDR1 is SGHRS and CDR2 is YFSETQ. This CDR3 spans 15 amino acids. Trimming removed 0 bases at V and 0 bases at J, with 9 bases between. CDR3 sequence (DNA): TGCGCCAGCAGCTTGGCCCAGGTCCCTAACTATGGCTACACCTTC. Amino acid sequence: CASSLAQVPNYGYTF.

This chain uses TRBV25-1 with TRBJ2-4; 8 bases are shared with TRBD1. This CDR3 has 14 residues. Losses at the gene ends were 6 bases for V and 6 bases for J; bases not matched to a gene: 7. CDR1 is MGHDK and CDR2 is SYGVNS in the germline V gene. The CDR3 loop reads CASSENTGGNIQYF. As DNA, the CDR3 is TGTGCCAGCAGCGAAAACACAGGGGGAAACATTCAGTACTTC.

Regarding this clone: The sample has other DNA sequences that encode this CDR3 too. The rearrangement links TRBV5-1 to TRBJ1-2; D remains ambiguous. Germline V lookup: CDR1 SGHRS, CDR2 YFSETQ. With 0 bases removed from V and 7 bases from J, the gap between germline ends came to 7 bases. The CDR3 loop spans 12 amino acids. CDR3 sequence reads: CASSLEKGGYTF. CDR3 DNA sequence: TGCGCCAGCAGCTTGGAGAAAGGTGGCTACACCTTC.

The chain carries TRBV2 and TRBJ2-3, with D hard to call. CDR1 is SNHLY and CDR2 is FYNNEI in the germline V gene. CDR3 size: 17 residues. The V end was cut by 1 base, the J end by 0 bases, with 14 bases between. CDR3 residues: CASSEGLAVLSTDTQYF. CDR3 nucleotides: TGTGCCAGCAGTGAAGGGTTGGCGGTTCTTAGCACAGATACGCAGTATTTT.

The chain employs TRBV27 and TRBJ1-2, with a weak D call TRBD1 (5 bases). The CDR3 spans 14 residues. The V gene's germline CDR1 is MNHEY and CDR2 SMNVEV (reference sequence). V dropped 0 bases and J dropped 3 bases, with 8 bases sitting between them. CDR3 bases: TGTGCCAGCAGTTTATCGGCAGGGTACTATGGCTACACCTTC. Residues: CASSLSAGYYGYTF.

The V call is TRBV7-9, the J call TRBJ2-3; the D gene is possibly TRBD2 (5 bases). Trimming cost V 5 bases and J 4 bases, with 10 bases left between them. Germline CDR1 is SEHNR and CDR2 is FQNEAQ (reference sequence). This CDR3 contains 13 residues. The CDR3 reads CASSGSAADTQYF. The CDR3 DNA reads TGTGCCAGCAGCGGGAGTGCCGCAGATACGCAGTATTTT.

The chain couples TRBV6-1 to TRBJ2-7; maybe TRBD2 (6 bases). The CDR3 has 13 residues. Germline CDR1 is MNHNS and CDR2 is SASEGT. The V and J ends lost 5 bases and 3 bases respectively, with 11 bases between them. The DNA of the CDR3 is TGTGCCAGCAGTCCCGGGACTGTCTACGAGCAGTACTTC. It encodes CASSPGTVYEQYF.

The chain employs TRBV6-5 and TRBJ2-7, with D possibly matching TRBD1 (6 bases). In germline, CDR1 is MNHEY, CDR2 SVGAGI. V gave up 11 bases and J gave up 4 bases, with 15 bases separating them. This CDR3 region has 12 residues. CDR3 amino acids: CAWGQGPYEQYF. The CDR3 coding sequence is TGTGCCTGGGGGCAGGGGCCTTACGAGCAGTACTTC.

The J gene is TRBJ2-7, the V gene TRBV28; the match to TRBD2 covers 7 bases. The germline V gene has CDR1 MDHEN and CDR2 SYDVKM. V trimming: 6 bases; J trimming: 4 bases; junction bases outside the gene matches: 3. This CDR3 has 12 residues. The CDR3 loop is CASRGGKYEQYF. As DNA, the CDR3 is TGTGCCAGCAGGGGGGGGAAATACGAGCAGTACTTC.

Details on this clone: Other DNA sequences in the sample encode the same CDR3. This chain joins TRBV28 and TRBJ1-2, with D tentatively TRBD1 (5 bases). Trimming left V 5 bases short and J 3 bases short, with 7 bases between. The CDR3 sequence is 12 residues long. From germline, CDR1 is MDHEN and CDR2 SYDVKM. The CDR3 spells CASSPQDYGYTF. Written as DNA, the CDR3 is TGTGCCAGCAGTCCACAGGACTATGGCTACACCTTC.

The gene calls are TRBV6-1 and TRBJ1-5; D is uncertain. Germline V gene sequence: CDR1 MNHNS, CDR2 SASEGT. Deletions cut 1 base from V and 5 bases from J, with 3 bases between. The CDR3 sequence is 12 residues long. CDR3 sequence: CASSEVYQPQHF. The CDR3 coding sequence is TGTGCCAGCAGTGAAGTTTATCAGCCCCAGCATTTT.

CDR3 amino acids: CASSAWTGGRGEAFF. The DNA for the CDR3 is TGTGCCAGCAGTGCCTGGACAGGGGGCCGGGGTGAAGCTTTCTTT. V gene TRBV28 combines with J gene TRBJ1-1; TRBD1 matches at 11 bases. The J segment lost 7 bases and the V segment lost 5 bases, leaving 9 bases of the junction unmatched. CDR3 size: 15 residues. The germline V gene encodes CDR1 MDHEN and CDR2 SYDVKM. Full variable domain (rest looked up from reference TRBV28 and TRBJ1-1): DVKVTQSSRYLVKRTGEKVFLECVQDMDHENMFWYRQDPGLGLRLIYFSYDVKMKEKGDIPEGYSVSREKKERFSLILESASTNQTSMYLCASSAWTGGRGEAFFGQGTRLTVV.

The V and J genes are TRBV7-8 and TRBJ2-1, with 8 bases that match TRBD2. The CDR3 consists of 17 residues. The J segment lost 6 bases and the V segment lost 1 base, leaving 11 bases of the junction unmatched. CDR1 SGHVS and CDR2 FQNEAQ come from the germline V gene. In DNA form, the CDR3 reads TGTGCCAGCAGCTTAGGAGGGACCTCGGGAGGGGGCAATGAGCAGTTCTTC. Translated: CASSLGGTSGGGNEQFF.

The chain couples TRBV11-2 to TRBJ2-7; TRBD2 matches 9 bases. The CDR3 has 17 amino acids. Germline CDR1 is SGHAT and CDR2 is FQNNGV. V trimming: 0 bases; J trimming: 2 bases; junction bases outside the gene matches: 8. CDR3: CASSLDIRLAVPYEQYF. CDR3 bases: TGTGCCAGCAGCTTAGATATTCGACTAGCGGTTCCCTACGAGCAGTACTTC.